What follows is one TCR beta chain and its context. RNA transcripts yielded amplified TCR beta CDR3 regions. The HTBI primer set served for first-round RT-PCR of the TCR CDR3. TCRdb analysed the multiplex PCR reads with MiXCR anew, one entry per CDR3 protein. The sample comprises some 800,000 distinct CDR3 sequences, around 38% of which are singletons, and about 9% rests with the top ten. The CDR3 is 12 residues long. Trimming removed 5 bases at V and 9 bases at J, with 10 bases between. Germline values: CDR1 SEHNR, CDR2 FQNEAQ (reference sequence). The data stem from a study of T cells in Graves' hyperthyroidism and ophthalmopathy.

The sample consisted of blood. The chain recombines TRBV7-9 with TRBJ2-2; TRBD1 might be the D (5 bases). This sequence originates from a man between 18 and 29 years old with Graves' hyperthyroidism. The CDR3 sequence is CASSPDSRELFF. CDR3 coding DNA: TGTGCCAGCAGCCCTGACAGTCGGGAGCTGTTTTTT.